A selection of T cell receptor beta chains follows, all from one sample in a study of Ad26.COV2.S vaccination and SARS-CoV-2 variants. The assay was immunoSEQ multiplex PCR, and TCRdb's table has in-frame clones only and misses some. The data show hundreds of thousands of clones, about 90% seen once. Sample: peripheral blood, taken in a trial of Ad26.COV2.S vaccine versus placebo. The source of these receptors is a person aged 18-60 years who received the Ad26.COV2.S COVID-19 vaccine or a placebo. The CDR3 runs from the conserved cysteine through the conserved F or W. A D gene is named only where the DNA matches it firmly. Only some rows state a clone size, as once, few, many or a class for expanded clones.

d_gene	abundance	j_gene	v_gene	CDR3nt	CDR3aa
.	.	TRBJ1-3	TRBV5-4	TGTGCCAGCAGCTTGTGGGGGGGGATGGCCGGAAACACCATATATTTT	CASSLWGGMAGNTIYF
.	.	TRBJ2-7	TRBV30	TGTGCCTGGAGTGTACGTAATAGTGGCGAGCAGTACTTC	CAWSVRNSGEQYF
.	.	TRBJ2-1	TRBV6-4	TGTGCCAGCAGTGCCCAACCCGGGAATGTTGGTGAGCAGTTCTTC	CASSAQPGNVGEQFF
.	.	TRBJ1-3	TRBV21-1	TGTGCCAGCAGCAAAGTACCCCTTTTTAGGCCCCCCCCCGGAAACACCATATATTTT	CASSKVPLFRPPPGNTIYF
TRBD1	.	TRBJ1-3	TRBV9	TGTGCCAGCAGCGTAGGGGCCTATCAGGGGGGCGGAAACACCATATATTTT	CASSVGAYQGGGNTIYF
TRBD1	.	TRBJ1-1	TRBV10-1	TGCGCCAGCATTAGACCGACAGGGAGGTACACTGAAGCTTTCTTT	CASIRPTGRYTEAFF
.	.	TRBJ1-2	TRBV9	TGTGCCAGCAGCGTCGGGACCCTTATTCGGGATGGCTACACCTTC	CASSVGTLIRDGYTF
.	.	TRBJ1-2	TRBV4-3	TGCGCCAGCAGCCAAGATCCCAGGTTTAACTATGGCTACACCTTC	CASSQDPRFNYGYTF
.	.	TRBJ1-2	TRBV7-9	TGTGCCAGCAGCTTAGAGGGATACTATGGCTACACCTTC	CASSLEGYYGYTF
.	.	TRBJ1-1	TRBV30	TGTGCCTGGAGTGAGGGGGGTTACACTGAAGCTTTCTTT	CAWSEGGYTEAFF
.	.	TRBJ2-2	TRBV10-3	TGTGCCATCAGTGTCTCAACCGGGGCGAGCACCGGGGAGCTGTTTTTT	CAISVSTGASTGELFF
.	.	TRBJ2-3	TRBV6-6	TGTGCCAGCAGTTTGGAATCAGGCACAGATACGCAGTATTTT	CASSLESGTDTQYF
.	once	TRBJ2-5	TRBV7-9	TGTGCCAGCAGCCGTGCGGGTTTGGACTGGGAGACCCAGTACTTC	CASSRAGLDWETQYF
TRBD2	.	TRBJ2-3	TRBV19	TGTGCCAGTAGTAACCTAGCGGGATTCACAGATACGCAGTATTTT	CASSNLAGFTDTQYF
TRBD1	.	TRBJ1-5	TRBV6-2/TRBV6-3	TGTGCCAGCAGTGAGGACAGGGAGTATAGTCAGCCCCAGCATTTT	CASSEDREYSQPQHF
.	.	TRBJ2-7	TRBV5-4	TGTGCCAGCAGCTTGGGGGACGCAAGATACTACGAGCAGTACTTC	CASSLGDARYYEQYF
.	.	TRBJ1-6	TRBV3-1/TRBV3-2	TGTGCCAGCAGTCAGGATTCACCCCTCCACTTT	CASSQDSPLHF
.	.	TRBJ1-1	TRBV6-5	TGTGCCAGCACCTCCGGGGGTAACACTGAAGCTTTCTTT	CASTSGGNTEAFF
.	.	TRBJ1-4	TRBV7-9	TGTGCCAGCAGCTTAGTGACAACTAATGAAAAACTGTTTTTT	CASSLVTTNEKLFF
.	.	TRBJ2-2	TRBV30	TGTGCCTGGAGTGAGACAAACACCGGGGAGCTGTTTTTT	CAWSETNTGELFF
.	.	TRBJ2-1	TRBV19	TGTGCCAGTAGTATAGCGGGAGATATCTACAATGAGCAGTTCTTC	CASSIAGDIYNEQFF
.	.	TRBJ1-2	TRBV6-5	TGTGCCAGCAGGATCCTGGAGCCGCATGGCTACACCTTC	CASRILEPHGYTF
.	.	TRBJ2-6	TRBV30	TGTGCCTGGAGTGTTCAATCTGGGGCCAACGTCCTGACTTTC	CAWSVQSGANVLTF
.	.	TRBJ1-6	TRBV6-2/TRBV6-3	TGTGCCAGCAGTTGGGACCTGGAGCTGCCCCTCCACTTT	CASSWDLELPLHF
.	few	TRBJ2-7	TRBV4-2	TGTGCCAGCAGCCAAGATACGAACGGGTTCGGGGTTTACGAGCAGTACTTC	CASSQDTNGFGVYEQYF
.	.	TRBJ1-6	TRBV3-1/TRBV3-2	TGTGCCAGCAGGGGAGCCGTTAATTCACCCCTCCACTTT	CASRGAVNSPLHF
.	.	TRBJ1-4	TRBV21-1	TGTGCCAGCAGTGGACAGGGGGGGAATGAAAAACTGTTTTTT	CASSGQGGNEKLFF
.	.	TRBJ2-7	TRBV6-5	TGTGCCAGCATCAAAACCTACGAGCAGTACTTC	CASIKTYEQYF
.	.	TRBJ1-1	TRBV5-6	TGTGCCAGCAGCTTGTCCTGGAGTGAAGCTTTCTTT	CASSLSWSEAFF
.	.	TRBJ2-2	TRBV9	TGTGCCAGCAGCGTGACGTACACCGGGGAGCTGTTTTTT	CASSVTYTGELFF
.	.	TRBJ1-5	TRBV19	TGTGCCAGTAGTATAGTCAATCAGCCCCAGCATTTT	CASSIVNQPQHF
.	.	TRBJ1-1	TRBV12-3/TRBV12-4	TGTGCCAGCAGTTTTAAGAACACTGAAGCTTTCTTT	CASSFKNTEAFF
TRBD1	.	TRBJ2-5	TRBV2	TGTGCCAGCAGTCCGGGACAGGGCACGGAGACCCAGTACTTC	CASSPGQGTETQYF
TRBD1	.	TRBJ2-7	TRBV12-3/TRBV12-4	TGTGCCAGCAGTTCGCCAGGGGGCTACGAGCAGTACTTC	CASSSPGGYEQYF
.	.	TRBJ1-2	TRBV6-5	TGTGCCACCGGGGGAAGAGGCGAGGGCTACACCTTC	CATGGRGEGYTF
TRBD2	once	TRBJ2-3	TRBV4-1	TGCGCCAGCAGCCAACCACGGACTAGCGGGAGACACCGCACAGATACGCAGTATTTT	CASSQPRTSGRHRTDTQYF
TRBD1	.	TRBJ1-6	TRBV10-1	TGCGCCAGCAGTGGACAGGGGGATTCACCCCTCCACTTT	CASSGQGDSPLHF
TRBD2	.	TRBJ2-1	TRBV30	TGTGCCTACGGACTAGCGGGAGACCGAAATGAGCAGTTCTTC	CAYGLAGDRNEQFF
TRBD1	.	TRBJ2-6	TRBV19	TGTGCCAGTAGCGGACAGGGGGCTGCAAGCTCTGGGGCCAACGTCCTGACTTTC	CASSGQGAASSGANVLTF
.	.	TRBJ2-7	TRBV19	TGTGCCAGTAAGATGGAAGGGGCCCTTCCCTACGAGCAGTACTTC	CASKMEGALPYEQYF